These 18 T cell receptor beta chains were all obtained from the same sample, sequenced in a study of identical twins' blood T cells. TCRdb called the 5' RACE reads again in MiXCR, with one record for every CDR3 protein. The data show about 1,300 distinct CDR3 sequences, with more than 70% seen just once and 8% to 9% held by the top ten. Material for sequencing was PBMCs. Receptor source: a woman aged 18-50 years in good health.

Written as DNA, the CDR3 is TGTGCCAGCAGTTTGGCGTCAGGGGGGAACTATGGCTACACCTTC. Translating gives CASSLASGGNYGYTF. The chain has TRBV2 and TRBJ1-2; 7 positions agree with TRBD1. The CDR3 is 15 amino acids. With V trimmed by 5 bases and J by 2 bases, 8 bases remained unmatched. Per germline, CDR1 SNHLY and CDR2 FYNNEI.

The chain links TRBV19 to TRBJ1-1; D not resolved. In germline, CDR1 is LNHDA, CDR2 SQIVND (reference sequence). The CDR3 extends over 15 amino acids. V lost 5 bases to trimming and J lost 1 base, with 14 bases between them. CDR3 sequence: CASSPSWIPNTEAFF. The CDR3 DNA sequence: TGTGCCAGTAGTCCCAGTTGGATTCCGAACACTGAAGCTTTCTTT.

This clonotype was seen just once. The J gene is TRBJ1-6, the V gene TRBV29-1, with a possible D match to TRBD1 (5 bases). The germline CDR1 and CDR2 sequences are SQVTM and ANQGSEA. The CDR3 length is 13 residues. Trimming left V 4 bases short and J 9 bases short, with 13 bases between. In nucleotides, the CDR3 is TGCAGCGTTGTCGAGGGGTCGGGTTCACCCCTCCACTTT. Encoded protein: CSVVEGSGSPLHF.

The rearrangement links TRBV28 to TRBJ1-1; D is unclear. This CDR3 region has 15 residues. Germline CDR1 MDHEN, CDR2 SYDVKM. Trimming left V 4 bases short and J 1 base short, with 13 bases between. The CDR3 reads CASSYGWRRNTEAFF. As DNA, the CDR3 is TGTGCCAGCAGTTATGGGTGGAGGCGGAACACTGAAGCTTTCTTT.

The CDR3, as DNA: TGTGCCAGCAGTTACCGGGACTACAATGAGCAGTTCTTC. This encodes CASSYRDYNEQFF. The chain links TRBV6-2 or TRBV6-3 to TRBJ2-1; weak D call: TRBD2 (5 bases). Trimming took 2 bases from V and 3 from J, leaving 5 bases between them. The CDR3 covers 13 residues. The germline CDR1 and CDR2 sequences are MNHEY and SVGEGT.

This chain links TRBV7-6 with TRBJ2-1; 7 bases match TRBD1. V lost 4 bases, J lost 4 bases, and 1 base stayed unmatched. CDR3 size: 13 residues. Germline V gives CDR1 SGHVS, CDR2 FNYEAQ. CDR3: CASSSTGYNEQFF. The CDR3 DNA follows: TGTGCCAGCAGCTCGACAGGGTACAATGAGCAGTTCTTC.

This chain uses TRBV4-2 with TRBJ1-2; 10 bases map to TRBD1. Per germline, CDR1 LGHNA and CDR2 YNFKEQ. V lost 1 base to trimming and J lost 4 bases; unmatched junction nucleotides: 12. The CDR3 is 18 amino acids. The CDR3 here is CASSQGGLRQGASYGYTF. In nucleotides, the CDR3 is TGTGCCAGCAGCCAAGGAGGGCTCCGACAGGGGGCCTCCTATGGCTACACCTTC.

The rearrangement joins TRBV4-3 to TRBJ2-2, with unresolved D. This CDR3 region has 14 residues. Per germline, CDR1 LGHNA and CDR2 YSLEER. Trimming pared 1 base from V and 2 bases from J, leaving 5 bases between. The CDR3 coding sequence is TGCGCCAGCAGCCAAGGGATAAACACCGGGGAGCTGTTTTTT. This sequence encodes CASSQGINTGELFF.

This clonotype is large in the sample. The V and J genes are TRBV10-1 and TRBJ1-3; 9 nucleotides agree with TRBD1. The germline V gene encodes CDR1 WNHNN and CDR2 SYGVQD (reference sequence). Unmatched junction bases numbered 9, after V lost 0 bases and J lost 0 bases. This CDR3 region has 19 residues. The CDR3 loop reads CASSESIPVDRGSGNTIYF. CDR3 DNA sequence: TGCGCCAGCAGTGAGTCGATCCCTGTGGACAGGGGCTCTGGAAACACCATATATTTT.

V gene TRBV28 combines with J gene TRBJ1-5, with D perhaps matching TRBD1 (5 bases). The germline CDR1 and CDR2 sequences are MDHEN and SYDVKM. The CDR3 covers 16 residues. The germline V and J ends were trimmed by 4 bases and 4 bases, with 17 bases remaining between them. CDR3 in DNA: TGTGCCAGCAGTTCCACTTGGGGGATCAATAATCAGCCCCAGCATTTT. Protein sequence: CASSSTWGINNQPQHF.

The genes are TRBV6-4 and TRBJ2-1; D not certain. Trimming shortened V by 5 bases and J by 6 bases, and 5 bases separated the two germline ends. Per germline, CDR1 MRHNA and CDR2 SNTAGT. This CDR3 has 11 amino acids. For the CDR3, the DNA is TGTGCCAGCAGTAACACCAATGAGCAGTTCTTC. This gives the protein CASSNTNEQFF.

Within the sample, this clonotype is large. This rearrangement joins TRBV6-4 to TRBJ2-1; 10 bases are shared with TRBD2. Trimming at V came to 0 bases and at J to 6 bases, leaving 2 bases not matched to a gene. The CDR3 sequence is 15 residues long. Germline CDR1 reads MRHNA; CDR2 reads SNTAGT. CDR3 DNA sequence: TGTGCCAGCAGTGACTCGAGCGGGGGGGCCAATGAGCAGTTCTTC. This codes for CASSDSSGGANEQFF.

The rearrangement uses TRBV4-3 and TRBJ2-1; D ambiguous. Germline assignment: CDR1 LGHNA and CDR2 YSLEER. V lost 1 base and J 8 bases, leaving 9 bases between the germline ends. The CDR3 loop spans 13 amino acids. CDR3: CASSQVRAYEQFF. Here the CDR3 DNA reads TGCGCCAGCAGCCAAGTGCGCGCTTATGAGCAGTTCTTC.

This chain connects TRBV6-1 to TRBJ2-7; possibly TRBD2 for D (5 bases). V lost 5 bases to trimming and J lost 6 bases, with 20 bases between them. The CDR3 totals 15 residues. Germline values: CDR1 MNHNS, CDR2 SASEGT. The CDR3 here is CASSRQSPSEGEQYF. The CDR3 bases are TGTGCCAGCAGTCGCCAATCCCCCAGCGAGGGCGAGCAGTACTTC.

The chain uses TRBV7-9 and TRBJ1-1, with TRBD1 identical over 7 bases. The germline gives CDR1 SEHNR, CDR2 FQNEAQ (reference sequence). The V gene end was trimmed by 5 bases and the J gene end by 6 bases; junction bases not matched to a gene: 12. This CDR3 region has 15 residues. CDR3 DNA sequence: TGTGCCAGCAGCCCCCCAGGACAGGTGGGGGCTGAAGCTTTCTTT. Translation gives CASSPPGQVGAEAFF.

This clonotype was counted between two and nine times. The CDR3 reads CASSLGQTVNTEAFF. In DNA, the CDR3 is TGTGCCAGCAGCTTAGGCCAGACAGTTAACACTGAAGCTTTCTTT. This chain connects TRBV7-6 to TRBJ1-1; weak D call: TRBD1 (5 bases). The CDR3 covers 15 residues. Germline loops: CDR1 SGHVS, CDR2 FNYEAQ. Trimming pared 1 base from V and 2 bases from J, leaving 11 bases between.

The chain has TRBV6-2 or TRBV6-3 and TRBJ1-4; D not certain. CDR3 size: 13 residues. CDR1 is MNHEY and CDR2 is SVGEGT in the germline V gene. Trimming pared 5 bases from V and 8 bases from J, leaving 12 bases between. The CDR3 loop is CASSPQSLEKLFF. CDR3 nucleotides: TGTGCCAGCAGTCCTCAATCACTGGAAAAACTGTTTTTT.

The V and J genes are TRBV7-9 and TRBJ1-1; TRBD1 might be the D (6 bases). The V gene lost 6 bases and the J gene lost 1 base, with 12 bases spanning the gap. Per the germline V gene, CDR1 is SEHNR and CDR2 is FQNEAQ (reference sequence). This CDR3 region has 14 residues. For the CDR3, the DNA is TGTGCCAGCAGTTCGCAGGGGACGAACACTGAAGCTTTCTTT. Protein product: CASSSQGTNTEAFF.